The 7 T cell receptor beta chains given below trace back to one sample, sequenced in a study of cytomegalovirus exposure and HLA in healthy donors. The PCR was carried out with 60 Vbeta primers and 13 Jbeta primers. Using immunoSEQ multiplex PCR, the repertoire was profiled, and TCRdb retains in-frame clones only, with some absent. The table records about 190,000 clones, more than 80% of them present only once. The material sequenced was PBMCs. These TCRs come from a woman aged 50 to 60 in good health and CMV-seropositive.

The J gene is TRBJ2-5, the V gene TRBV7-2; D is undetermined. This CDR3 has 14 amino acids. Germline V CDR1 and CDR2: SGHTA, FQGNSA. With 0 bases removed from V and 5 bases from J, the gap between germline ends came to 10 bases. The CDR3 DNA follows: TGTGCCAGCAGCTTAGCGCGTTCGAGGGAGACCCAGTACTTC. Its translation: CASSLARSRETQYF.

The V and J genes are TRBV19 and TRBJ2-7; tentative D call: TRBD1 (6 bases). The CDR3 is 13 amino acids. Trimming left V 9 bases short and J 3 bases short, with 15 bases between. Germline CDR1 is LNHDA and CDR2 is SQIVND (reference sequence). In DNA form, the CDR3 reads TGTGCCAGCCGCCCCCGGGACAACTACGAGCAGTACTTC. It translates to CASRPRDNYEQYF.

The V gene is TRBV7-6, the J gene TRBJ1-2; no clear D gene. The CDR3 runs to 15 residues. Looked up from germline, CDR1 is SGHVS and CDR2 is FNYEAQ. The V gene lost 7 bases and the J gene lost 2 bases, with 17 bases spanning the gap. CDR3: CASTPGEEGNYGYTF. Here the CDR3 DNA reads TGTGCCAGCACGCCTGGGGAGGAAGGGAACTATGGCTACACCTTC.

This chain joins TRBV28 and TRBJ1-1, with a tentative D call TRBD1 (5 bases). Trimming cost V 2 bases and J 2 bases, with 12 bases left between them. Germline V gives CDR1 MDHEN, CDR2 SYDVKM. The CDR3 spans 15 residues. CDR3: CASSLTGGFNTEAFF. In DNA, the CDR3 is TGTGCCAGCAGTTTAACCGGGGGGTTTAACACTGAAGCTTTCTTT.

This sequence joins TRBV7-2 and TRBJ2-7; maybe TRBD1 (6 bases). The CDR3 has 14 residues. Trimming pared 6 bases from V and 6 bases from J, leaving 18 bases between. CDR1 is SGHTA, CDR2 FQGNSA, per germline. The CDR3: CASSSPRDTLEQYF. CDR3 nucleotide sequence: TGTGCCAGCAGTTCTCCCCGGGACACCCTCGAGCAGTACTTC. Supplemented by reference TRBV7-2 and TRBJ2-7, the full variable domain reads GAGVSQSPSNKVTEKGKDVELRCDPISGHTALYWYRQSLGQGLEFLIYFQGNSAPDKSGLPSDRFSAERTGGSVSTLTIQRTQQEDSAVYLCASSSPRDTLEQYFGPGTRLTVT.

This rearrangement joins TRBV5-6 to TRBJ1-4, with D unresolved. CDR1 and CDR2 (germline): SGHDT, YYEEEE. The CDR3 is 15 amino acids. The V gene lost 4 bases and the J gene lost 5 bases, with 15 bases spanning the gap. The CDR3 DNA follows: TGTGCCAGCAGCCCTCGGAGGGAGATGAATGAAAAACTGTTTTTT. As protein: CASSPRREMNEKLFF. Looking up the rest from reference TRBV5-6 and TRBJ1-4 gives the full variable domain: DAGVTQSPTHLIKTRGQQVTLRCSPKSGHDTVSWYQQALGQGPQFIFQYYEEEERQRGNFPDRFSGHQFPNYSSELNVNALLLGDSALYLCASSPRREMNEKLFFGSGTQLSVL.

This chain's CDR3 is CAWSVPPRGRTGELFF. CDR3 DNA: TGTGCCTGGAGTGTACCACCCCGGGGTCGCACCGGGGAGCTGTTTTTT. The chain joins TRBV30 to TRBJ2-2, with a tentative D call TRBD2 (5 bases). V dropped 0 bases and J dropped 4 bases, with 15 bases sitting between them. Germline CDR1 is GTSNPN and CDR2 is SVGIG (reference sequence). The CDR3 contains 16 residues.